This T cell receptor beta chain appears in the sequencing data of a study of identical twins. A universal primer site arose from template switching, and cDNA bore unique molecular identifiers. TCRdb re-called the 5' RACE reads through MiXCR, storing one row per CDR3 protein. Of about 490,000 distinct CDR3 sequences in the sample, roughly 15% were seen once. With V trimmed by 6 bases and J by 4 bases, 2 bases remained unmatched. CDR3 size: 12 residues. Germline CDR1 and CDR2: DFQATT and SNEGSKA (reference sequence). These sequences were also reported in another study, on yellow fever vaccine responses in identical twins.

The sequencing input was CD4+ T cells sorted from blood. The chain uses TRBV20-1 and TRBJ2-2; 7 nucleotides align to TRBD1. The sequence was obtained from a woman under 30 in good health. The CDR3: CSATGATGELFF. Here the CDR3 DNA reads TGCAGTGCCACAGGGGCCACCGGGGAGCTGTTTTTT.